This T cell receptor (beta chain) derives from a study of vaccination effects on CD4 cells after COVID-19. Comments on this clone: Its antigen is still unknown.

Pools of viral peptides were used by the ViraFEST assay to expand antigen-specific CD4+ T cells ahead of sequencing. After less than 11 days in culture, the CD4+ T cells were isolated. Vaccinated participants had no history of SARS-CoV-2 infection and tested negative for nucleocapsid antibodies. Half-medium replacement with IL-2 medium occurred on days 3 and 7. Sequencing used immunoSEQ multiplex PCR; TCRdb keeps in-frame clones, though not all of them. This repertoire shows about 65,000 clones, around 77% found once; its top ten account for about 3%. The germline gives CDR1 LGHNA, CDR2 YSLEER. CDR3 length: 16 amino acids. J gave up 0 bases and V 0 bases, and 1 base lay outside the gene matches.

The receptor's source is a human donor who received a COVID-19 vaccine. The chain links TRBV4-3 to TRBJ2-2; 7 bases line up with TRBD2. The sequences come from CD4+ T cells from PBMCs cultured with HCoV-NL63 spike peptides, collected before COVID-19 vaccination. The CDR3 sequence is CASSQEAGTNTGELFF. CDR3 nucleotides: TGCGCCAGCAGCCAAGAAGCGGGGACGAACACCGGGGAGCTGTTTTTT.